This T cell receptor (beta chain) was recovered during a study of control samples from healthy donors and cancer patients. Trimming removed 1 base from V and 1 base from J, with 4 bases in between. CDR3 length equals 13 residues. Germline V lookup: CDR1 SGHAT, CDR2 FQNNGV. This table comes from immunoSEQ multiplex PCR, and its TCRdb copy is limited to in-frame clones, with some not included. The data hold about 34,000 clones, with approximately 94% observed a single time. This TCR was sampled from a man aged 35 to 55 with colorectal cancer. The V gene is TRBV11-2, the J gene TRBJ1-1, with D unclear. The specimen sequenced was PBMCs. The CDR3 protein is CASSLAENTEAFF. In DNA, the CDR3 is TGTGCCAGCAGCTTAGCAGAGAACACTGAAGCTTTCTTT.